These T cell receptor beta chains were read from a single sample in a study of T cells in Graves' hyperthyroidism and ophthalmopathy. TCRdb re-called the multiplex PCR reads through MiXCR, storing one row per CDR3 protein. The sample shows over 700,000 distinct CDR3 sequences, 38% of them seen only once. The sample comprised blood. The receptor source for this set is a man between 18 and 35 years old with Graves' hyperthyroidism. CDR3s include the opening cysteine and the closing phenylalanine or tryptophan. The order of the fields is D gene, V gene, clone size, J gene, CDR3 protein, CDR3 DNA. The D gene is left open where the match is weak. The size entry is marked missing in some rows and otherwise reads once, few, many or a size class.

>NA|TRBV20-1|NA|TRBJ1-4
CSVRGLGGEKLFF
TGCAGTGTTCGGGGGTTAGGAGGAGAAAAACTGTTTTTT
>NA|TRBV29-1|many|TRBJ2-7
CSVEVTHEQYF
TGCAGCGTTGAAGTAACGCACGAGCAGTACTTC
>NA|TRBV4-2|few|TRBJ1-4
CASSHDRINEKLFF
TGTGCCAGCAGCCACGACAGGATTAATGAAAAACTGTTTTTT
>NA|TRBV6-5|NA|TRBJ1-1
CASSFMVSNTEAFF
TGTGCCAGCAGCTTTATGGTCTCTAACACTGAAGCTTTCTTT
>NA|TRBV10-3|NA|TRBJ1-5
CATGAGGDQPQHF
TGTGCCACCGGGGCGGGGGGCGATCAGCCCCAGCATTTT
>TRBD1|TRBV2|NA|TRBJ1-2
CASRGRQGPYYGYTF
TGTGCCAGCAGGGGTAGACAGGGCCCCTACTATGGCTACACCTTC
>TRBD1|TRBV2|NA|TRBJ2-2
CARRGTGDTGELFF
TGTGCCAGGAGAGGGACAGGGGACACCGGGGAGCTGTTTTTT
>TRBD1|TRBV29-1|NA|TRBJ1-1
CSVMGWTGTSVSTEAFF
TGCAGCGTTATGGGTTGGACAGGGACTTCGGTAAGCACTGAAGCTTTCTTT
>NA|TRBV2|many|TRBJ1-4
CASIGEKLFF
TGTGCCAGCATAGGTGAAAAACTGTTTTTT
>NA|TRBV5-1|NA|TRBJ2-7
CASSSPKGYEQYF
TGTGCCAGCAGCTCCCCTAAGGGCTACGAGCAGTACTTC
>TRBD1|TRBV7-3|few|TRBJ1-1
CASSSTKGATNTEAFF
TGTGCCAGCAGCTCGACTAAGGGGGCGACGAACACTGAAGCTTTCTTT
>TRBD1|TRBV9|few|TRBJ2-7
CASSDGTGGSLSYEQYF
TGTGCCAGCAGCGATGGGACAGGGGGCTCCCTCTCCTACGAGCAGTACTTC
>TRBD1|TRBV6-2/TRBV6-3|NA|TRBJ1-5
CASTWDRGGNQPQHF
TGTGCCAGCACTTGGGACAGGGGAGGCAATCAGCCCCAGCATTTT
>TRBD1|TRBV7-8|NA|TRBJ1-2
CASSLLGQGYTF
TGTGCCAGCAGCTTATTGGGACAGGGGTACACCTTC
>TRBD2|TRBV6-5|once|TRBJ2-7
CASSYGLADITYEQYF
TGTGCCAGCAGTTACGGACTAGCGGATATTACCTACGAGCAGTACTTC
>NA|TRBV7-2|NA|TRBJ1-2
CASSTDGIYGYTF
TGTGCCAGCAGCACGGACGGGATTTACGGCTACACCTTC
>NA|TRBV7-8|NA|TRBJ2-2
CASRFKRVGTGELFF
TGTGCCAGCAGGTTCAAGAGGGTTGGCACCGGGGAGCTGTTTTTT
>NA|TRBV5-1|many|TRBJ2-2
CASSLGVTGELFF
TGTGCCAGCAGCTTAGGAGTGACCGGGGAGCTGTTTTTT
>NA|TRBV10-3|NA|TRBJ1-5
CAISPGGNQPQHF
TGTGCCATCAGTCCAGGGGGCAATCAGCCCCAGCATTTT
>NA|TRBV7-8|many|TRBJ1-2
CASSQDYGYTF
TGTGCCAGCAGCCAGGACTATGGCTACACCTTC
>NA|TRBV5-5|few|TRBJ1-1
CASSQYRDYTEAFF
TGCGCCAGCAGCCAATACAGGGACTACACTGAAGCTTTCTTT
>NA|TRBV4-1|few|TRBJ1-6
CASSQAGSSYNSPLHF
TGCGCCAGCAGCCAAGCGGGGAGCTCCTATAATTCACCCCTCCACTTT
>NA|TRBV19|NA|TRBJ1-2
CASSIGQGNTF
TGTGCCAGTAGTATTGGGCAGGGGAACACCTTC
>NA|TRBV7-3|many|TRBJ1-1
CASSHGQYTEAFF
TGTGCCAGCAGCCATGGACAGTACACTGAAGCTTTCTTT
>NA|TRBV12-3/TRBV12-4|many|TRBJ1-6
CASSFGGTAIHF
TGTGCCAGCAGTTTTGGGGGCACAGCTATTCACTTT
>NA|TRBV9|NA|TRBJ1-3
CASSYGGNYRNTIYF
TGTGCCAGCAGCTACGGGGGGAACTACCGAAACACCATATATTTT
>TRBD2|TRBV11-3|NA|TRBJ2-7
CASSSPGTSGDEQYF
TGTGCCAGCAGTTCGCCCGGGACTAGCGGCGACGAGCAGTACTTC
>TRBD1|TRBV13|NA|TRBJ2-7
CASSFLTGPYEQYF
TGTGCCAGCAGCTTCCTGACAGGGCCCTACGAGCAGTACTTC
>NA|TRBV29-1|NA|TRBJ1-1
CSVEVGDGEGFF
TGCAGCGTTGAAGTGGGTGATGGGGAAGGTTTCTTT
>NA|TRBV7-9|few|TRBJ2-5
CASSLGLSRAETQYF
TGTGCCAGCAGCTTAGGCCTTTCCAGGGCGGAGACCCAGTACTTC